One sample yielded the 26 T cell receptor beta chains listed below, sequenced in a study of blood T cell repertoires in COVID-19. The repertoire was sequenced with immunoSEQ multiplex PCR; TCRdb's copy has only in-frame clones and lacks some. The data contain approximately 250,000 clones, 80% to 95% of them singletons. The sequencing sample was made of peripheral blood. Receptor source: a man aged 30-40 years with COVID-19, enrolled during active disease.

This chain uses TRBV19 with TRBJ1-2, with 8 nucleotides matching TRBD1. The CDR3 length is 14 residues. Germline V lookup: CDR1 LNHDA, CDR2 SQIVND (reference sequence). The V gene end was trimmed by 3 bases and the J gene end by 8 bases; junction bases not matched to a gene: 8. DNA of the CDR3: TGTGCCAGTAGTATCCCGACAGGGGCGGGCGGCTACACCTTC. Translated, it gives CASSIPTGAGGYTF. Drawing the rest from reference TRBV19 and TRBJ1-2, the complete variable domain is DGGITQSPKYLFRKEGQNVTLSCEQNLNHDAMYWYRQDPGQGLRLIYYSQIVNDFQKGDIAEGYSVSREKKESFPLTVTSAQKNPTAFYLCASSIPTGAGGYTFGSGTRLTVV.

The chain combines TRBV7-9 with TRBJ2-5; D possibly corresponds to TRBD2 (5 bases). This CDR3 contains 17 residues. Germline V gene data show CDR1 as SEHNR and CDR2 as FQNEAQ (reference sequence). Trimming removed 2 bases at V and 5 bases at J, with 21 bases between. CDR3 protein: CASSLWAVRTLSETQYF. DNA of the CDR3: TGTGCCAGCAGCTTATGGGCTGTCAGGACTCTCTCGGAGACCCAGTACTTC. The whole variable domain, filled in from reference TRBV7-9 and TRBJ2-5, reads DTGVSQNPRHKITKRGQNVTFRCDPISEHNRLYWYRQTLGQGPEFLTYFQNEAQLEKSRLLSDRFSAERPKGSFSTLEIQRTEQGDSAMYLCASSLWAVRTLSETQYFGPGTRLLVL.

The chain carries TRBV7-2 and TRBJ2-7; D uncertain. Germline loops: CDR1 SGHTA, CDR2 FQGNSA. The V end was cut by 3 bases, the J end by 3 bases, with 6 bases between. CDR3 length: 12 residues. Here the CDR3 reads CASSFNYYEQYF. The CDR3 DNA sequence: TGTGCCAGCAGCTTCAACTACTACGAGCAGTACTTC.

The chain couples TRBV29-1 to TRBJ1-1, with D perhaps matching TRBD1 (6 bases). The CDR3 is 15 amino acids. Germline V gene lookup returns CDR1 SQVTM and CDR2 ANQGSEA. CDR3 bases: TGCAGTTTCACCCAGAAGGGGGGGCTCTACACTGAAGCTTTCTTT. This encodes CSFTQKGGLYTEAFF. The variable domain in full, completed from reference TRBV29-1 and TRBJ1-1, reads SAVISQKPSRDICQRGTSLTIQCQVDSQVTMMFWYRQQPGQSLTLIATANQGSEATYESGFVIDKFPISRPNLTFSTLTVSNMSPEDSSIYLCSFTQKGGLYTEAFFGQGTRLTVV.

This chain links TRBV15 with TRBJ2-7, with unresolved D. Per germline, CDR1 LNHNV and CDR2 YYDKDF (reference sequence). V lost 0 bases and J 2 bases, leaving 5 bases between the germline ends. This CDR3 spans 13 amino acids. The DNA of the CDR3 is TGTGCCACCAGCAGAGATCACACCTACGAGCAGTACTTC. Encoded protein: CATSRDHTYEQYF. The full variable domain, its missing parts supplied by reference TRBV15 and TRBJ2-7, is DAMVIQNPRYQVTQFGKPVTLSCSQTLNHNVMYWYQQKSSQAPKLLFHYYDKDFNNEADTPDNFQSRRPNTSFCFLDIRSPGLGDTAMYLCATSRDHTYEQYFGPGTRLTVT.

The chain combines TRBV14 with TRBJ1-5, with a weak D call TRBD1 (5 bases). CDR3 length: 14 amino acids. Per germline, CDR1 SGHDN and CDR2 FVKESK. Trimming pared 5 bases from V and 1 base from J, leaving 9 bases between. The CDR3 nucleotides read TGTGCCAGCAGCTGGGGGGGGAGCAATCAGCCCCAGCATTTT. Translated: CASSWGGSNQPQHF.

V and J are TRBV7-6 and TRBJ2-5, with a weak D call TRBD2 (5 bases). This CDR3 has 13 residues. The germline CDR1 and CDR2 sequences are SGHVS and FNYEAQ. The V and J ends lost 5 bases and 5 bases respectively, with 12 bases between them. CDR3 nucleotide sequence: TGTGCCAGCAGCGACGGGGTAGGGGAGACCCAGTACTTC. Translation: CASSDGVGETQYF.

The rearrangement links TRBV4-2 to TRBJ2-5; 10 nucleotides align to TRBD2. Looked up from germline, CDR1 is LGHNA and CDR2 is YNFKEQ. The CDR3 extends over 17 amino acids. Germline trimming cut 0 bases from V and 4 bases from J; bases unmatched to any gene: 8. CDR3 DNA: TGTGCCAGCAGCCAAGATGGTAATAGCGGGGGGAGAGAGACCCAGTACTTC. It yields the protein CASSQDGNSGGRETQYF.

V is TRBV2 and J is TRBJ2-3; TRBD1 matches at 11 bases. CDR3 length: 21 residues. The ends lost 5 bases at V and 2 bases at J; junction bases unmatched: 21. The germline CDR1 and CDR2 sequences are SNHLY and FYNNEI. CDR3 amino acids: CASSFTPGQGGLSSNTDTQYF. In DNA, the CDR3 is TGTGCCAGCAGTTTCACACCGGGACAGGGGGGCCTAAGCAGCAACACAGATACGCAGTATTTT. The variable domain in full, completed from reference TRBV2 and TRBJ2-3, reads EPEVTQTPSHQVTQMGQEVILRCVPISNHLYFYWYRQILGQKVEFLVSFYNNEISEKSEIFDDQFSVERPDGSNFTLKIRSTKLEDSAMYFCASSFTPGQGGLSSNTDTQYFGPGTRLTVL.

The rearrangement joins TRBV27 to TRBJ2-7, with 9 bases identical to TRBD2. Germline assignment: CDR1 MNHEY and CDR2 SMNVEV (reference sequence). The V gene end was trimmed by 0 bases and the J gene end by 2 bases; junction bases not matched to a gene: 2. CDR3 size: 15 residues. CDR3 sequence: CASSLSSGGTYEQYF. CDR3 in DNA: TGTGCCAGCAGTTTATCAAGCGGGGGGACCTACGAGCAGTACTTC.

CDR3 sequence reads: CALQVGATQYF. The CDR3 DNA reads as TGTGCCCTTCAGGTGGGTGCGACCCAGTACTTC. The rearrangement links TRBV30 to TRBJ2-5, with no clear D. V was pared by 8 bases and J by 7 bases, with 14 bases between. Germline V gene sequence: CDR1 GTSNPN, CDR2 SVGIG (reference sequence). The CDR3 is 11 residues long. Full variable domain (outside the CDR3, taken from reference TRBV30 and TRBJ2-5): SQTIHQWPATLVQPVGSPLSLECTVEGTSNPNLYWYRQAAGRGLQLLFYSVGIGQISSEVPQNLSASRPQDRQFILSSKKLLLSDSGFYLCALQVGATQYFGPGTRLLVL.

This chain connects TRBV3-1 (or the pseudogene TRBV3-2) to TRBJ2-7; D gene unclear. Per the germline V gene, CDR1 is LGHDT and CDR2 is YNNKEL (reference sequence). This CDR3 is 11 amino acids long. With 4 bases removed from V and 5 bases from J, the gap between germline ends came to 6 bases. CDR3 nucleotide sequence: TGTGCCAGCAGCCTCATTGACGAGCAGTACTTC. Protein sequence: CASSLIDEQYF.

The chain employs TRBV4-1 and TRBJ2-3; 8 positions match TRBD2. Germline-derived CDR1 and CDR2 are MGHRA and YSYEKL. V lost 1 base, J lost 4 bases, and 7 bases stayed unmatched. The CDR3 contains 16 residues. Here the CDR3 reads CASSQGGLAGSDTQYF. For the CDR3, the DNA is TGCGCCAGCAGCCAAGGAGGGCTAGCGGGCTCAGATACGCAGTATTTT.

V usage is TRBV29-1 and J usage is TRBJ1-3; no definite D call. The CDR3 is 11 residues long. Germline V CDR1 and CDR2: SQVTM, ANQGSEA. Trimming removed 8 bases from V and 0 bases from J, with 5 bases in between. CDR3 residues: CSSYSGNTIYF. CDR3 DNA sequence: TGCAGCTCGTACTCTGGAAACACCATATATTTT.

This sequence joins TRBV7-9 and TRBJ2-1; no firm D call. The CDR3 contains 16 residues. Trimming cost V 5 bases and J 0 bases, with 14 bases left between them. Looked up from germline, CDR1 is SEHNR and CDR2 is FQNEAQ (reference sequence). In nucleotides, the CDR3 is TGTGCCAGCAGCCGCAGCGCCGTCATCTCCTACAATGAGCAGTTCTTC. Amino acid sequence: CASSRSAVISYNEQFF.

This clone was detected only once. The rearrangement uses TRBV14 and TRBJ2-1; 15 bases align to TRBD2. The CDR3 is 18 amino acids. The trim removed 3 bases at V and 0 bases at J, leaving 3 bases unmatched. Germline CDR1 SGHDN, CDR2 FVKESK. Written as DNA, the CDR3 is TGTGCCAGCAGCCAGGGACTAGCGGGGGGCCACTCCTACAATGAGCAGTTCTTC. Its protein is CASSQGLAGGHSYNEQFF.

This rearrangement joins TRBV10-3 to TRBJ1-3; TRBD1 aligns across 9 bases. J gave up 8 bases and V 6 bases, and 2 bases lay outside the gene matches. Germline assignment: CDR1 ENHRY and CDR2 SYGVKD. This CDR3 contains 12 residues. The CDR3 bases are TGTGCCATCAGGACAGGGGGAGACACCATATATTTT. Encoded protein: CAIRTGGDTIYF.

The CDR3 DNA sequence: TGCGCCAGCAGTGAAGGGGGCCTGGGGGAGCAGTACTTC. It specifies CASSEGGLGEQYF. The chain combines TRBV10-1 with TRBJ2-7; 7 positions agree with TRBD1. V lost 3 bases, J lost 7 bases, and 6 bases stayed unmatched. Germline V gene lookup returns CDR1 WNHNN and CDR2 SYGVQD (reference sequence). This CDR3 is 13 amino acids long.

The CDR3 bases are TGCAGCGTTGAAAAAGGGGGACAGGGGGCTGAAGCTTTCTTT. As protein: CSVEKGGQGAEAFF. The chain employs TRBV29-1 and TRBJ1-1; 11 positions agree with TRBD1. The CDR3 covers 14 residues. Germline assignment: CDR1 SQVTM and CDR2 ANQGSEA. V trimming: 2 bases; J trimming: 6 bases; junction bases outside the gene matches: 5.

This clone was detected once. The chain employs TRBV5-5 and TRBJ1-6; TRBD1 might be the D (6 bases). CDR3 length: 15 residues. V was shortened by 0 bases and J by 7 bases, with 11 bases between the two germline ends. Germline assignment: CDR1 SGHKS and CDR2 YYEKEE (reference sequence). CDR3 nucleotide sequence: TGTGCCAGCAGCTTGGGACAGGCTAAAAATTCACCCCTCCACTTT. Residues: CASSLGQAKNSPLHF.

This clone was seen once. The chain recombines TRBV19 with TRBJ1-1; possibly TRBD1 for D (5 bases). Germline V lookup: CDR1 LNHDA, CDR2 SQIVND (reference sequence). This CDR3 is 14 amino acids long. V lost 5 bases to trimming and J lost 0 bases, with 10 bases between them. The CDR3 loop is CASSWGQMNTEAFF. The CDR3 DNA reads as TGTGCCAGTAGTTGGGGCCAAATGAACACTGAAGCTTTCTTT.

The chain employs TRBV24-1 and TRBJ1-2; 7 bases align to TRBD1. The CDR3 covers 14 residues. After removal of 3 bases from V and 2 bases from J, the junction contained 2 bases not matched to a gene. Germline V CDR1 and CDR2: KGHDR, SFDVKD. CDR3 DNA: TGTGCCACCAGTGATCCGACAGGGAACTATGGCTACACCTTC. This translates into CATSDPTGNYGYTF.

The chain couples TRBV19 to TRBJ2-7; TRBD1 aligns across 8 bases. Looked up from germline, CDR1 is LNHDA and CDR2 is SQIVND (reference sequence). The CDR3 length is 16 residues. J gave up 0 bases and V 5 bases, and 9 bases lay outside the gene matches. The CDR3 sequence: CASSEGDRKVSYEQYF. The CDR3 coding sequence is TGTGCCAGTAGTGAGGGGGACAGGAAAGTCTCCTACGAGCAGTACTTC.

This chain links TRBV14 with TRBJ1-4; D might be TRBD1 (6 bases). V dropped 0 bases and J dropped 8 bases, with 13 bases sitting between them. The CDR3 consists of 15 residues. Germline V gene sequence: CDR1 SGHDN, CDR2 FVKESK. CDR3 residues: CASSQDSAGVEKLFF. CDR3 in DNA: TGTGCCAGCAGCCAAGATTCGGCAGGGGTCGAAAAACTGTTTTTT.

The chain joins TRBV30 to TRBJ2-7; D may be TRBD1 (6 bases). Trimming took 3 bases from V and 6 from J, leaving 15 bases between them. Per the germline V gene, CDR1 is GTSNPN and CDR2 is SVGIG (reference sequence). The CDR3 has 13 amino acids. The CDR3: CAWRVTGIGEQYF. In DNA form, the CDR3 reads TGTGCCTGGAGAGTTACAGGGATTGGCGAGCAGTACTTC.

The chain joins TRBV10-3 to TRBJ1-1; tentatively, D is TRBD1 (6 bases). From germline, CDR1 is ENHRY and CDR2 SYGVKD. The V end was cut by 7 bases, the J end by 6 bases, with 15 bases between. The CDR3 runs 13 residues. The CDR3 bases are TGTGCCATCACCCGGTCAGGGGAGCCTGAAGCTTTCTTT. It encodes CAITRSGEPEAFF.